This T cell receptor (beta chain) was recovered during a study of identical twins. This CDR3 contains 15 residues. V was shortened by 2 bases and J by 5 bases, with 14 bases between the two germline ends. Germline CDR1 and CDR2: MGHDK and SYGVNS. Points from the study as a whole: Zero-insertion analyses might be partly confounded by invariant T cells like MAIT and iNKT. Insertion counts were lower in abundant cord blood beta clonotypes, a trend that memory repertoires did not show.

Using its own MiXCR run on the 5' RACE reads, TCRdb lists one record per CDR3 protein. The sample shows about 530,000 distinct CDR3 sequences, around 24% of them seen only once. This clonotype was detected only a few times. The target antigen is unknown. A further study also used this sample, focusing on yellow fever vaccine responses in identical twins. That work adds: Vaccine-induced T cell responses in twins were reportedly observed to appear partly convergent, partly personalized.

Sequenced material: CD4+ T cells sorted from blood. The TCR originated in a woman between 18 and 29 years old in good health. This sequence joins TRBV25-1 and TRBJ2-3, with D unresolved. The CDR3 DNA follows: TGTGCCAGCAGTGAACATAGTAGGTTGGGAGATACGCAGTATTTT. Translation gives CASSEHSRLGDTQYF.